Listed here is a single TCR beta chain. As yet, its antigen is unknown. TCRdb called the reads again in MiXCR, with one record for every CDR3 protein. The sample lists 200,000 or so distinct CDR3 sequences, 28% occurring once. Germline V gene sequence: CDR1 SGHRS, CDR2 YFSETQ. Trimming removed 0 bases from V and 3 bases from J, with 7 bases in between. This CDR3 spans 14 amino acids. This entry comes from a study of T cell repertoires in cytomegalovirus infection. Study at large: CMV infection and matching HLA type were both indicated by public TCR beta signatures.

Points from the study as a whole: Carriers of CMV and the relevant HLA type were discriminated by public TCR beta frequency. The ex vivo response was dominated by HLA-C-restricted CMV-specific TCR beta clonotypes.

Sequenced material: PBMCs. The origin of this receptor is a human donor in good health (CMV status not recorded). Some clones in this sample may be carry-over from other donors' samples. The V call is TRBV5-1, the J call TRBJ1-5, with D tentatively TRBD1 (5 bases). The CDR3: CASSLEGPNQPQHF. The CDR3 nucleotides read TGCGCCAGCAGCTTGGAGGGGCCCAATCAGCCCCAGCATTTT.